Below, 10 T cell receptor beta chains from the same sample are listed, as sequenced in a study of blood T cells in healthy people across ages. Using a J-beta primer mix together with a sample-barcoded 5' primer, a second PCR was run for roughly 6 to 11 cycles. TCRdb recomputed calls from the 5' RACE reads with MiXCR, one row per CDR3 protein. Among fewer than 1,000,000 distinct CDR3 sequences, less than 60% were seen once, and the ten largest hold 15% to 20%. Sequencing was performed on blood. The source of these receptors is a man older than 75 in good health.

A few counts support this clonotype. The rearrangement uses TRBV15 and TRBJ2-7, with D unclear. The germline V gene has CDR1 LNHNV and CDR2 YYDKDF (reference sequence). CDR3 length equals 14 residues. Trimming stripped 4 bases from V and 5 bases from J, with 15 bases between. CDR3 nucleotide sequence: TGTGCCACCAGCAAAGGAAGAGATCCCGACGAGCAGTACTTC. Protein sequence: CATSKGRDPDEQYF.

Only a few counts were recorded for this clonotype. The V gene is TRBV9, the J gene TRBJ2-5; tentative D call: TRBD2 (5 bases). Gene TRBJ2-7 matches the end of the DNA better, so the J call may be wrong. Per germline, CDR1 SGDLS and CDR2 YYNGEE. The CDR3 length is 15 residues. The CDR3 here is CASSGPAAKSGEQYF. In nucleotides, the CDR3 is TGTGCCAGCAGCGGCCCAGCGGCCAAATCGGGCGAGCAGTACTTC.

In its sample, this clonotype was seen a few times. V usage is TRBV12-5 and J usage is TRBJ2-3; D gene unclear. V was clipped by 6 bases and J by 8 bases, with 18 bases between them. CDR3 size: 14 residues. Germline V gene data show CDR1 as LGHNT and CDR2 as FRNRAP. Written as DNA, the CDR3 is TGTGCTAGTGGCCCTCCTCGACAAGACGGTACGCAGTATTTT. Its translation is CASGPPRQDGTQYF.

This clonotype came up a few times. The CDR3 nucleotides are TGTGCCAGCAGCTTAAACCCCCTTGGAGCGGGAGAAACCGGGGAGCTGTTTTTT. It specifies CASSLNPLGAGETGELFF. The V and J genes are TRBV7-3 and TRBJ2-2; the match to TRBD2 covers 8 bases. The germline gives CDR1 SGHTA, CDR2 FQGTGA. The junction had 12 bases not matched to a gene; V was cut back by 1 base and J by 5 bases. This CDR3 is built from 18 residues.

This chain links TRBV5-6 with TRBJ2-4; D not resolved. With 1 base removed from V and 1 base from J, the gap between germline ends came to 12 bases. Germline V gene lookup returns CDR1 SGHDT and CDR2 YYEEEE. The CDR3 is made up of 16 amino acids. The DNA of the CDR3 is TGTGCCAGCAGCTTGCCCGGTTTCAATGCCAAAAACATTCAGTACTTC. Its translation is CASSLPGFNAKNIQYF.

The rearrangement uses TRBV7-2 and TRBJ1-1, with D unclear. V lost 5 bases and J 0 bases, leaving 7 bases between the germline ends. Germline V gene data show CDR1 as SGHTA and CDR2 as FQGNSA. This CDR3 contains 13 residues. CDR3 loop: CASSAYMNTEAFF. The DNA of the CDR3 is TGTGCCAGCAGCGCCTACATGAACACTGAAGCTTTCTTT.

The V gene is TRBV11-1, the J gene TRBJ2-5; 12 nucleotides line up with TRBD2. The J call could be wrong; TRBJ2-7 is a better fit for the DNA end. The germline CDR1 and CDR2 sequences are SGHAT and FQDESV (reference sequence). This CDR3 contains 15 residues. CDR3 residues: CASSLMGLAGLEQYF. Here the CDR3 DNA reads TGTGCCAGCAGCTTGATGGGACTAGCGGGCCTCGAGCAGTACTTC.

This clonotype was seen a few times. CDR3 in amino acids: CASSQGAYQETQYF. CDR3 sequence (DNA): TGTGCCAGCAGCCAAGGTGCCTACCAAGAGACCCAGTACTTC. The rearrangement links TRBV3-1 to TRBJ2-5, with D unresolved. Germline V gene data show CDR1 as LGHDT and CDR2 as YNNKEL (reference sequence). This CDR3 has 14 residues. V was clipped by 1 base and J by 0 bases, with 6 bases between them.

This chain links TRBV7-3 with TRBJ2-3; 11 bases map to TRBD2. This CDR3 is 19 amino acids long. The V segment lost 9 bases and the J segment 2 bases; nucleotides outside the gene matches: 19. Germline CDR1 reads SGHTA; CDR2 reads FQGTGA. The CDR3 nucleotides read TGTGCCAGTTCCCCCCGGGGTAGCGGGAGGGCCTTCCACACAGATACGCAGTATTTT. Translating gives CASSPRGSGRAFHTDTQYF. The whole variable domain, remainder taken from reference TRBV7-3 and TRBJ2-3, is GAGVSQTPSNKVTEKGKYVELRCDPISGHTALYWYRQSLGQGPEFLIYFQGTGAADDSGLPNDRFFAVRPEGSVSTLKIQRTERGDSAVYLCASSPRGSGRAFHTDTQYFGPGTRLTVL.

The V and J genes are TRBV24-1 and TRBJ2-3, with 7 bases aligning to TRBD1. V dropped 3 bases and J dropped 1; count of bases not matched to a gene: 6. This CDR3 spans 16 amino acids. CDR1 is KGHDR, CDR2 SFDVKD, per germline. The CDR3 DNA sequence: TGTGCCACCAGTGATCCCGGGACAGAGGGCACAGATACGCAGTATTTT. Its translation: CATSDPGTEGTDTQYF.